This paragraph reports one TCR beta chain. The target antigen is unknown. The sample comes from a study of T cell responses to AZD1222 COVID-19 vaccine. Regarding the study as a whole: Two AZD1222 administrations were followed by greater Spike-specific TCR breadth and depth.

Germline-derived CDR1 and CDR2 are SGHTA and FQGNSA. Between the trimmed V and J ends, which lost 3 bases and 3 bases, there was a span of 12 bases. The CDR3 totals 15 residues. Repertoires were generated with immunoSEQ multiplex PCR, while TCRdb's copy carries only in-frame clones and drops some. The sample includes 150,000 or so clones, around 90% of them seen just once. The TCR was taken from an adult in good health. The sample was peripheral blood, taken on day 0 of AZD1222 vaccination. The V call is TRBV7-2, the J call TRBJ1-3; TRBD1 might be the D (6 bases). CDR3 coding DNA: TGTGCCAGCAGCTTGCAGGGGCTAGGTGGAAACACCATATATTTT. The encoded protein is CASSLQGLGGNTIYF.